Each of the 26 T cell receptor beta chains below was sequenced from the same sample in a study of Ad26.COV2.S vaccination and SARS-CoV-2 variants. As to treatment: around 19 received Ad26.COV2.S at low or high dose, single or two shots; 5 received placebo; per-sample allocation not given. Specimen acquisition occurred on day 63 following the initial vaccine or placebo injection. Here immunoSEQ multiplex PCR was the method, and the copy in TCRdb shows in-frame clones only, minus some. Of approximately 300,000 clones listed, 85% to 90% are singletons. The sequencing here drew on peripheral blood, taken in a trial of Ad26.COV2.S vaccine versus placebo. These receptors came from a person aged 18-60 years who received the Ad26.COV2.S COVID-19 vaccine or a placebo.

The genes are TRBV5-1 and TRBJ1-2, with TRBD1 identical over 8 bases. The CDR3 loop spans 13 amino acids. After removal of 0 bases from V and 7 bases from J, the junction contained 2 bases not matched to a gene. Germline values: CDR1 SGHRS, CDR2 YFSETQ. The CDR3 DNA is TGCGCCAGCAGCTTGGGGACAGGGACTGGCTACACCTTC. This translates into CASSLGTGTGYTF.

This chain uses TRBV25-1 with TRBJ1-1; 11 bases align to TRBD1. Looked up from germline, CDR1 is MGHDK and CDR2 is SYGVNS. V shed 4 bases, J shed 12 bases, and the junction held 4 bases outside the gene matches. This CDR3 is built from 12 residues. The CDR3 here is CASSVGTGGPFF. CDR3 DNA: TGTGCCAGCAGTGTCGGGACAGGGGGGCCTTTCTTT.

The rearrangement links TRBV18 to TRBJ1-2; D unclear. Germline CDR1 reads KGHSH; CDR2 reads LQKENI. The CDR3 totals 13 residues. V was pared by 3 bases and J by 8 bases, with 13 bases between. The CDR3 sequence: CASSPGPGEGYTF. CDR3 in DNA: TGTGCCAGCTCACCCGGCCCCGGGGAGGGCTACACCTTC.

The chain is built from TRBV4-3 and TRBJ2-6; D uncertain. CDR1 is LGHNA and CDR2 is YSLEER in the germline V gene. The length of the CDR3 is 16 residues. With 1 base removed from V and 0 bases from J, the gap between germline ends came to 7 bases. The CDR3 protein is CASSQVKSSGANVLTF. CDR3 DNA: TGCGCCAGCAGCCAAGTTAAGAGCTCTGGGGCCAACGTCCTGACTTTC.

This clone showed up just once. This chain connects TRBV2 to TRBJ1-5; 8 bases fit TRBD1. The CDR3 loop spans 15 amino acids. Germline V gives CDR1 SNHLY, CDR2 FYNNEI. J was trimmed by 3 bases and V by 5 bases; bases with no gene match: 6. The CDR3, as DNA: TGTGCCAGCAGTTGGGCGACAGGGGACAATCAGCCCCAGCATTTT. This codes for CASSWATGDNQPQHF.

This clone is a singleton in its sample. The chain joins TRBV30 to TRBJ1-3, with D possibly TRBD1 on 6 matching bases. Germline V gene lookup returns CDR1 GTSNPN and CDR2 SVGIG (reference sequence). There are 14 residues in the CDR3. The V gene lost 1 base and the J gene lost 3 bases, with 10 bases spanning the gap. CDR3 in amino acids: CAWSEGVVGNTIYF. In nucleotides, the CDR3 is TGTGCCTGGAGTGAGGGGGTTGTTGGAAACACCATATATTTT. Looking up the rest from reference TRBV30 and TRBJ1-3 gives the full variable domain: SQTIHQWPATLVQPVGSPLSLECTVEGTSNPNLYWYRQAAGRGLQLLFYSVGIGQISSEVPQNLSASRPQDRQFILSSKKLLLSDSGFYLCAWSEGVVGNTIYFGEGSWLTVV.

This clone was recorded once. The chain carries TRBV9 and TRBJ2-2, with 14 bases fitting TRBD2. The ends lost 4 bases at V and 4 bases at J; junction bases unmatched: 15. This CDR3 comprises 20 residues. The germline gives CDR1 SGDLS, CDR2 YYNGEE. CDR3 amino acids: CASSTSGLAGAARGTGELFF. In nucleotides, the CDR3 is TGTGCCAGCAGCACTTCGGGACTAGCGGGGGCCGCGCGAGGCACCGGGGAGCTGTTTTTT.

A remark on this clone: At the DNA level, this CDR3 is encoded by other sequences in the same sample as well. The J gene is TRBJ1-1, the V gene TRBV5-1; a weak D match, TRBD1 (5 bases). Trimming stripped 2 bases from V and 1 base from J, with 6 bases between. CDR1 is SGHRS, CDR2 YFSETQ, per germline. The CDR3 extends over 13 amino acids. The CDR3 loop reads CASSFQGNTEAFF. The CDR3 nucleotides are TGCGCCAGCAGCTTCCAGGGGAACACTGAAGCTTTCTTT.

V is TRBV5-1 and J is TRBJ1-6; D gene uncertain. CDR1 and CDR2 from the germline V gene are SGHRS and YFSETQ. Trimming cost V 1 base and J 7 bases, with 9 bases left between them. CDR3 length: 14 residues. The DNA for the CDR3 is TGCGCCAGCAGCTTGAGCACGGCCAATTCACCCCTCCACTTT. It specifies CASSLSTANSPLHF.

The CDR3 spells CASSDPSTRASFSTDTQYF. The CDR3, as DNA: TGTGCCAGCAGTGATCCCTCGACTAGGGCCTCGTTCTCGACAGATACGCAGTATTTT. The rearrangement joins TRBV6-1 to TRBJ2-3, with TRBD2 as a possible D gene (6 bases). This CDR3 region has 19 residues. Germline CDR1 is MNHNS and CDR2 is SASEGT. V dropped 3 bases and J dropped 3 bases, with 25 bases sitting between them.

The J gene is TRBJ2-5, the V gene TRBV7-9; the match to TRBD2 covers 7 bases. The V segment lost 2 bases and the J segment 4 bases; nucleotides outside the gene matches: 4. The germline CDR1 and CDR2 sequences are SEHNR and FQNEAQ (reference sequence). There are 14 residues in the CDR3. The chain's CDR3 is CASSLLGGGETQYF. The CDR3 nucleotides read TGTGCCAGCAGCTTATTGGGCGGGGGAGAGACCCAGTACTTC. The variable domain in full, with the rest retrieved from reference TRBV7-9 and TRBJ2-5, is DTGVSQNPRHKITKRGQNVTFRCDPISEHNRLYWYRQTLGQGPEFLTYFQNEAQLEKSRLLSDRFSAERPKGSFSTLEIQRTEQGDSAMYLCASSLLGGGETQYFGPGTRLLVL.

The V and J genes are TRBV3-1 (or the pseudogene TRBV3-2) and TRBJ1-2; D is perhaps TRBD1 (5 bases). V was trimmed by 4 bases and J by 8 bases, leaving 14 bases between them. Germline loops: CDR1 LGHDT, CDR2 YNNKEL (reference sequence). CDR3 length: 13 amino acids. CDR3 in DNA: TGTGCCAGCAGCCGCAGAGGGGCGGAGGGCTACACCTTC. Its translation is CASSRRGAEGYTF.

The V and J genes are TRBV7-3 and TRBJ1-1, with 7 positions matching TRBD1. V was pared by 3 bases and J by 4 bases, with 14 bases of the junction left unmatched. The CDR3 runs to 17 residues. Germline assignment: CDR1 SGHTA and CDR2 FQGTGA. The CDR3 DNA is TGTGCCAGCAGCTTCGCCCCCACAGGGGTCGGGGGCACTGAAGCTTTCTTT. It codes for CASSFAPTGVGGTEAFF.

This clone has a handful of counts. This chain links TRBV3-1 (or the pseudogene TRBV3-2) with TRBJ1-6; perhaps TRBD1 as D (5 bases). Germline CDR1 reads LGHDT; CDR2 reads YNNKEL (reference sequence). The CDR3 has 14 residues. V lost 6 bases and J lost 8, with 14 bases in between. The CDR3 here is CASSRRDWDSPLHF. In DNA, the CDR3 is TGTGCCAGCAGTCGCAGGGACTGGGATTCACCCCTCCACTTT.

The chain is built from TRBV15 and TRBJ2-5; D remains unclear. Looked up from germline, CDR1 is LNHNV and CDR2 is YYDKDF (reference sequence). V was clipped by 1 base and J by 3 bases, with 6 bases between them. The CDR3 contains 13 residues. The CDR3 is CATSRGLEETQYF. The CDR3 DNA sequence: TGTGCCACCAGCAGAGGCCTGGAAGAGACCCAGTACTTC.

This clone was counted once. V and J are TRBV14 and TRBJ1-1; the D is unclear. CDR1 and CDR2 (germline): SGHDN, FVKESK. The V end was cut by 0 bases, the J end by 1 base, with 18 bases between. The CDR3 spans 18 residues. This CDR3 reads CASSQDIGAGTKNTEAFF. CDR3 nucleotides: TGTGCCAGCAGCCAAGATATCGGTGCAGGTACTAAGAACACTGAAGCTTTCTTT.

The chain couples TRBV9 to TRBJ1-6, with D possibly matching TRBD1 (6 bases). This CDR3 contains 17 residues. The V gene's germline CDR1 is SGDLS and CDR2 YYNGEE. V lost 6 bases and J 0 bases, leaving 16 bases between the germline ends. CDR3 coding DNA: TGTGCCAGCACCCGGGGGCAGTCGAGCTCCTATAATTCACCCCTCCACTTT. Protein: CASTRGQSSSYNSPLHF.

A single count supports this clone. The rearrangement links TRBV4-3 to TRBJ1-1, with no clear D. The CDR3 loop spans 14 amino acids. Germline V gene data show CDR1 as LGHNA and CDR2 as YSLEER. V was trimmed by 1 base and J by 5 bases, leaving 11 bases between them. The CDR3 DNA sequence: TGCGCCAGCAGCCAAGGAGGTGTGGGAACTGAAGCTTTCTTT. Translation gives CASSQGGVGTEAFF.

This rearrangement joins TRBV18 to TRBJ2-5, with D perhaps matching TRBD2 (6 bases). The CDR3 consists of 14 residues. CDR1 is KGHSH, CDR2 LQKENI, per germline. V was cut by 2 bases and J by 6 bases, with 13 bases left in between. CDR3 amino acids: CASSPSSDSQTQYF. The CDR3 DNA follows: TGTGCCAGCTCACCATCTAGCGACAGCCAGACCCAGTACTTC.

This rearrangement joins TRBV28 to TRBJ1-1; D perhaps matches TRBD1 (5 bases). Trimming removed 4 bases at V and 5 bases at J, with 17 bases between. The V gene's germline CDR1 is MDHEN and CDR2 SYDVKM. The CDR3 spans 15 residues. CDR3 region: CASSSLGRMGTEAFF. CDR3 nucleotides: TGTGCCAGCAGTTCCCTGGGACGTATGGGAACTGAAGCTTTCTTT.

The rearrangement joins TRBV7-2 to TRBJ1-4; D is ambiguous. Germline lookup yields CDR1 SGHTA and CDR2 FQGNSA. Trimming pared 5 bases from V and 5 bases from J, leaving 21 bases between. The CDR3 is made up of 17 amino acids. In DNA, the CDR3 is TGTGCCAGCAGCCCCTTCAACCCTGGACTGATGAATGAAAAACTGTTTTTT. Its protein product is CASSPFNPGLMNEKLFF. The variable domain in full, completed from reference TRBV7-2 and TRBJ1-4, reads GAGVSQSPSNKVTEKGKDVELRCDPISGHTALYWYRQSLGQGLEFLIYFQGNSAPDKSGLPSDRFSAERTGGSVSTLTIQRTQQEDSAVYLCASSPFNPGLMNEKLFFGSGTQLSVL.

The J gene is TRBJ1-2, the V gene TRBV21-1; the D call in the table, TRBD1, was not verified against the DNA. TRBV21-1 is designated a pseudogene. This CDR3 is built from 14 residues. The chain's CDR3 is CASSKAQGVGGYTF. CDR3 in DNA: TGTGCCAGCAGCAAAGCGCAGGGCGTGGGAGGCTACACCTTC.

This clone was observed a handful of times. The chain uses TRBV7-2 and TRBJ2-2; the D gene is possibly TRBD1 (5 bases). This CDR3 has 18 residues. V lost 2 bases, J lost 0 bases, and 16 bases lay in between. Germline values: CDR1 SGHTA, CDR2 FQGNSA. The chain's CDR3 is CASSLSRWQGANTGELFF. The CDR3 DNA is TGTGCCAGCAGCTTATCTCGTTGGCAGGGCGCGAACACCGGGGAGCTGTTTTTT.

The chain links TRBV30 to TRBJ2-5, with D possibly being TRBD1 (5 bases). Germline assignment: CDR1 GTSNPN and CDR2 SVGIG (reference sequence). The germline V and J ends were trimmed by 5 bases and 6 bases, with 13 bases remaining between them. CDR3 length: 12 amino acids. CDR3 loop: CAWEDTGKTQYF. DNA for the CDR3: TGTGCCTGGGAGGACACCGGCAAGACCCAGTACTTC. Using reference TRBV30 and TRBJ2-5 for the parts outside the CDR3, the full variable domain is SQTIHQWPATLVQPVGSPLSLECTVEGTSNPNLYWYRQAAGRGLQLLFYSVGIGQISSEVPQNLSASRPQDRQFILSSKKLLLSDSGFYLCAWEDTGKTQYFGPGTRLLVL.

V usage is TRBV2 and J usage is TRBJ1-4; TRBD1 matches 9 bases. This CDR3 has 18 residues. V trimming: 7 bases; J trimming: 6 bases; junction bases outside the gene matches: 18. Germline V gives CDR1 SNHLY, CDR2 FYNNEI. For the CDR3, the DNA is TGTGCCAGCACCCGCGAAATGTTAGGGACAGGGACCTATGAAAAACTGTTTTTT. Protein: CASTREMLGTGTYEKLFF.

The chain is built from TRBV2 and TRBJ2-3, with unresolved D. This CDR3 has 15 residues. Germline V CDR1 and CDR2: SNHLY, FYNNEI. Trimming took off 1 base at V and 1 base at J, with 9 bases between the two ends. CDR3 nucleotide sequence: TGTGCCAGCAGTGAAGGGCAGGCAGGCACAGATACGCAGTATTTT. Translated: CASSEGQAGTDTQYF.